This TCR beta chain comes out of a study of blood T cell repertoires in COVID-19. Sequenced by immunoSEQ multiplex PCR; TCRdb stores in-frame clones only, minus some. The table includes 90,000 to 100,000 clones, around nine tenths detected once. After removal of 0 bases from V and 3 bases from J, the junction contained 2 bases not matched to a gene. The CDR3 runs to 15 residues. Germline CDR1 and CDR2: KGHSH and LQKENI. The J gene is TRBJ2-7, the V gene TRBV18; 10 bases match TRBD2. The receptor was isolated from a man over 45 with acute or convalescent COVID-19. Sequencing used peripheral blood. DNA of the CDR3: TGTGCCAGCTCACCACCGGCTAGCGGGAGCTACGAGCAGTACTTC. It translates to CASSPPASGSYEQYF.